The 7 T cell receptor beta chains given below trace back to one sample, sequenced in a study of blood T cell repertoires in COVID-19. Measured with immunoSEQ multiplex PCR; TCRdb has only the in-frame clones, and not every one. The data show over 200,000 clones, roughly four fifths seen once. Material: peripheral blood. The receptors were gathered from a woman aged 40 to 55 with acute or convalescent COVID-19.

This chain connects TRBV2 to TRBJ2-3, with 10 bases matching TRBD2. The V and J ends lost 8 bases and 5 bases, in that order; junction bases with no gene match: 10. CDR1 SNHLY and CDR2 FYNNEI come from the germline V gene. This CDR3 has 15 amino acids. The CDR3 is CASGNQRGGGDTQYF. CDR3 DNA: TGTGCCAGCGGCAATCAGCGGGGGGGCGGAGATACGCAGTATTTT.

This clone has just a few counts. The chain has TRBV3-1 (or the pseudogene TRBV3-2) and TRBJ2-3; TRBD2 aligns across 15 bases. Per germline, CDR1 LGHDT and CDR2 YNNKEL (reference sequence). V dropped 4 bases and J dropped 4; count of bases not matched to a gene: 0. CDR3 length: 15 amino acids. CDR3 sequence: CASSRTSGGADTQYF. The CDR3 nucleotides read TGTGCCAGCAGCCGGACTAGCGGGGGGGCAGATACGCAGTATTTT.

The CDR3 sequence is CASSPGPSYEQYF. In DNA, the CDR3 is TGTGCCAGCAGCCCCGGCCCTAGCTACGAGCAGTACTTC. J is TRBJ2-7 and V is TRBV9, with D uncertain. Germline CDR1 SGDLS, CDR2 YYNGEE. This CDR3 comprises 13 residues. V lost 4 bases to trimming and J lost 3 bases, with 11 bases between them.

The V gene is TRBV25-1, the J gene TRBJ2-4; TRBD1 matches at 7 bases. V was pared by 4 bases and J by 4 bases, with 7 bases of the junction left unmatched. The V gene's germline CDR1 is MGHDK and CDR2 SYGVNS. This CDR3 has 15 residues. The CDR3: CASSGDSTIKNIQYF. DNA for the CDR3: TGTGCCAGCAGTGGGGACAGCACCATTAAAAACATTCAGTACTTC.

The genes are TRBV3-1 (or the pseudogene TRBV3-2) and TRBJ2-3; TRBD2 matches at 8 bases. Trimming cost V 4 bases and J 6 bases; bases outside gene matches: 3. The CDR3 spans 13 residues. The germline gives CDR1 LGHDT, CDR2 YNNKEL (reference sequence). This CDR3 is CASSRTSPDTQYF. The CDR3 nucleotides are TGTGCCAGCAGCCGGACTAGCCCCGATACGCAGTATTTT.

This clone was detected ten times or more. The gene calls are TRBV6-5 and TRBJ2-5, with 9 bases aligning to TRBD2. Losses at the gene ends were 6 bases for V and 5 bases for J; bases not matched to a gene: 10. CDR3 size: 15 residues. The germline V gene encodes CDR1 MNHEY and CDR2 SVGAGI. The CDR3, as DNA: TGTGCCAGCAGCTTGGGGGTAGCGGGAGTGGAGACCCAGTACTTC. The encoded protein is CASSLGVAGVETQYF.

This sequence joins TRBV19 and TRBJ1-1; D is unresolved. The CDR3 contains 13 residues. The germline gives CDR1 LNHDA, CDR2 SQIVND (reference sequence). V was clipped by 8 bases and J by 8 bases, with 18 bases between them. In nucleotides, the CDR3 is TGTGCCAGTGGGAAACAAGCGGCGTCGGAAGCTTTCTTT. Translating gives CASGKQAASEAFF.